This TCR beta chain was documented in a study of pediatric ulcerative colitis. Study findings and constraints: This repertoire reflects total lymphocytes rather than subpopulations like regulatory T cells. Acute severe colitis showed lower rectal diversity from clonal expansions. Two patients' blood samples yielded substantially fewer templates. All ulcerative colitis patients, but no controls, carried a couple of rectal clonotypes.

Germline CDR1 SGHTA, CDR2 FQGNSA. V was shortened by 2 bases and J by 3 bases, with 21 bases between the two germline ends. The CDR3 is 18 amino acids. The protocol was immunoSEQ multiplex PCR, while the TCRdb copy is restricted to in-frame clones and leaves out a portion. This table has 30,000 to 45,000 clones, around four fifths appearing once. As for this clone: Its antigen is unknown.

The sequence came from a girl aged 10-17 years with moderate ulcerative colitis. The sequencing sample was made of blood. This chain connects TRBV7-2 to TRBJ2-3; D could derive from TRBD1 or TRBD2 (5 bases each). CDR3 region: CASSLSPPGWGSTDTQYF. The CDR3 DNA is TGTGCCAGCAGCTTATCCCCGCCGGGGTGGGGGTCAACAGATACGCAGTATTTT.